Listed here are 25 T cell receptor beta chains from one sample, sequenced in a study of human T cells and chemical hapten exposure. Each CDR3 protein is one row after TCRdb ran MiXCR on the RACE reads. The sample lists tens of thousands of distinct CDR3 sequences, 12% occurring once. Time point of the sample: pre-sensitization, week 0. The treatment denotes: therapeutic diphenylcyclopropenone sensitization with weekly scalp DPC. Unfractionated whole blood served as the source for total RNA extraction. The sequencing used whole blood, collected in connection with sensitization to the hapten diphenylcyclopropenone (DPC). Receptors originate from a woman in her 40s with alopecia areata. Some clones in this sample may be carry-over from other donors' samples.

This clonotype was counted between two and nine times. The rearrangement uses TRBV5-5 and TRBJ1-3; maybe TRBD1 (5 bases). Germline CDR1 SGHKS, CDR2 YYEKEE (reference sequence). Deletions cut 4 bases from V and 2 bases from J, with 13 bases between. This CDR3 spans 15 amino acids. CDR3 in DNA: TGTGCCAGCAGCCCCCAGGGTCAGGCTGGAAACACCATATATTTT. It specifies CASSPQGQAGNTIYF.

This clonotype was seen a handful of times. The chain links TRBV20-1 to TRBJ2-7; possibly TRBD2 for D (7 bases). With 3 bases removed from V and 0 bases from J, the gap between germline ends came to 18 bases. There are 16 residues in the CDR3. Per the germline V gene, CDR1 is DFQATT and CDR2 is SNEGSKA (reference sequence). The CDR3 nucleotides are TGCAGTGCTAGGGAGTTGGGGGGGCCCAGCTCCTACGAGCAGTACTTC. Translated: CSARELGGPSSYEQYF.

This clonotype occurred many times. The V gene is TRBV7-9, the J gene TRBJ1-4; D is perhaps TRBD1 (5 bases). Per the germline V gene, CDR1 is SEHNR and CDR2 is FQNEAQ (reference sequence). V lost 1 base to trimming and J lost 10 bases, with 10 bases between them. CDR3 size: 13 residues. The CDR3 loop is CASSLGTSRKLFF. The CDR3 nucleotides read TGTGCCAGCAGCTTAGGGACATCTCGAAAACTGTTTTTT.

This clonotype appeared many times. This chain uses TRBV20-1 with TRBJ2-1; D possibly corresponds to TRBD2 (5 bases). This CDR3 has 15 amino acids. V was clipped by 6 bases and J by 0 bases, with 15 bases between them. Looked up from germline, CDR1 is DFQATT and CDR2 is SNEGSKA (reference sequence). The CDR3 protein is CSARSSESSYNEQFF. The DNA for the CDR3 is TGCAGTGCAAGAAGTAGCGAGAGCTCCTACAATGAGCAGTTCTTC.

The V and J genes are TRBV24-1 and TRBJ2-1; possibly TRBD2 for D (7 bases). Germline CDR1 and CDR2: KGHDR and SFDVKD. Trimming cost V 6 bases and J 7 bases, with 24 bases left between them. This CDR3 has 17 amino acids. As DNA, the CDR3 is TGTGCCACCAGTCCCCGGAGGCAGGGGAGGGGCACGAATGAGCAGTTCTTC. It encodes CATSPRRQGRGTNEQFF.

The CDR3 coding sequence is TGTGCCAGCAGCTACCGACAGGGGACCACTGAAGCTTTCTTT. Translated, it gives CASSYRQGTTEAFF. The chain uses TRBV7-2 and TRBJ1-1; 8 positions agree with TRBD1. This CDR3 is built from 14 residues. Germline trimming cut 4 bases from V and 4 bases from J; bases unmatched to any gene: 5. Germline V gene lookup returns CDR1 SGHTA and CDR2 FQGNSA.

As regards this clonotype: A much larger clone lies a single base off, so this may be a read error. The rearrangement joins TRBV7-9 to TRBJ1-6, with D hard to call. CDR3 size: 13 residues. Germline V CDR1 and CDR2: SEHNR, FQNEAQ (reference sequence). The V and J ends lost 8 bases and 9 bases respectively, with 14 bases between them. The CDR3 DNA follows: TGTGCCAGCGGCTCGCCAGATACTTCACCCCTCCACTTT. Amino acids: CASGSPDTSPLHF.

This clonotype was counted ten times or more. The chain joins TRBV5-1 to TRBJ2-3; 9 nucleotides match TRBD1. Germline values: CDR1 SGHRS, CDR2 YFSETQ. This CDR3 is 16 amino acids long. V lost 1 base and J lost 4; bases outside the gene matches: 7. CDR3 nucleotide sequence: TGCGCCAGCAGCTTGAGTGGACAGGGGATGTCAGATACGCAGTATTTT. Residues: CASSLSGQGMSDTQYF. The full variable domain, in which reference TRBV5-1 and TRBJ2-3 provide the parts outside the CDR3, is KAGVTQTPRYLIKTRGQQVTLSCSPISGHRSVSWYQQTPGQGLQFLFEYFSETQRNKGNFPGRFSGRQFSNSRSEMNVSTLELGDSALYLCASSLSGQGMSDTQYFGPGTRLTVL.

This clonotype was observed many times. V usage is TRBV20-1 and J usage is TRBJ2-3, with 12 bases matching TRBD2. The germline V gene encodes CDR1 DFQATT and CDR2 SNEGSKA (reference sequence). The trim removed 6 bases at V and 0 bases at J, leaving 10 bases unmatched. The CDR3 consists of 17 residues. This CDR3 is CSARAGLAGPSTDTQYF. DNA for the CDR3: TGCAGTGCCCGGGCGGGACTAGCGGGCCCTAGCACAGATACGCAGTATTTT.

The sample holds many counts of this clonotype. The CDR3 is CSGRGTGELFF. The CDR3 nucleotides read TGCAGCGGGCGAGGTACCGGGGAGCTGTTTTTT. V gene TRBV29-1 combines with J gene TRBJ2-2; the D is unclear. The CDR3 runs 11 residues. Germline CDR1 SQVTM, CDR2 ANQGSEA. The V end lost 7 bases, the J end lost 5 bases, and 8 bases lay between the germline ends.

The CDR3 DNA follows: TGCAGCGTTCCCTGGGGGCGCTCCTACAATGAGCAGTTCTTC. This translates into CSVPWGRSYNEQFF. The genes are TRBV29-1 and TRBJ2-1, with a tentative D call TRBD1 (6 bases). Between the trimmed V and J ends, which lost 5 bases and 0 bases, there was a span of 11 bases. Germline CDR1 SQVTM, CDR2 ANQGSEA. This CDR3 has 14 residues.

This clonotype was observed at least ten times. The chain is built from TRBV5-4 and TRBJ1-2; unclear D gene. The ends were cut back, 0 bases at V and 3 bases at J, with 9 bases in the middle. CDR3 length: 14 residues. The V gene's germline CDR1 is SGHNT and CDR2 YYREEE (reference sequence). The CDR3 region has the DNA TGTGCCAGCAGCTTGGTATCTACCGACTATGGCTACACCTTC. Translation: CASSLVSTDYGYTF.

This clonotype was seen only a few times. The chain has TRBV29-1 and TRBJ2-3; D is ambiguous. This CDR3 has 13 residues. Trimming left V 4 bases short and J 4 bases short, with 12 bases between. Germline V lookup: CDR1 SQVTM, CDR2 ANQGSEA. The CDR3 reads CSVGGDPADTQYF. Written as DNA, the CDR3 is TGCAGCGTTGGCGGAGATCCGGCAGATACGCAGTATTTT.

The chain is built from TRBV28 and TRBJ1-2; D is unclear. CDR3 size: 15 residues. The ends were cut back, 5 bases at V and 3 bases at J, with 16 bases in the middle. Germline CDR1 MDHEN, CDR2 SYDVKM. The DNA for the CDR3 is TGTGCCAGCAGTCGTGACTCCTCGGCTTACTATGGCTACACCTTC. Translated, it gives CASSRDSSAYYGYTF.

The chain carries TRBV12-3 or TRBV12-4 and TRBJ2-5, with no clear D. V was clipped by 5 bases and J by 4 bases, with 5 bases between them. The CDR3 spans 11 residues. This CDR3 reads CASSRAETQYF. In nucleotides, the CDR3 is TGTGCCAGCAGTCGGGCAGAGACCCAGTACTTC.

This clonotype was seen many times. The CDR3 loop is CASSPGFTGDNEQFF. The CDR3 coding sequence is TGCGCCAGCAGCCCCGGGTTCACTGGCGACAATGAGCAGTTCTTC. The chain employs TRBV5-1 and TRBJ2-1; D unresolved. With 4 bases removed from V and 5 bases from J, the gap between germline ends came to 16 bases. The CDR3 has 15 amino acids. Per germline, CDR1 SGHRS and CDR2 YFSETQ.

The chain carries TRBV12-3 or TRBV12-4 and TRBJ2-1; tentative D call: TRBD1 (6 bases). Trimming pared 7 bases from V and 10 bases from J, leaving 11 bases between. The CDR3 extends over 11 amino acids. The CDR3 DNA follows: TGTGCCAGCAACCATGGACAGGAGCAGTTCTTC. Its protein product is CASNHGQEQFF.

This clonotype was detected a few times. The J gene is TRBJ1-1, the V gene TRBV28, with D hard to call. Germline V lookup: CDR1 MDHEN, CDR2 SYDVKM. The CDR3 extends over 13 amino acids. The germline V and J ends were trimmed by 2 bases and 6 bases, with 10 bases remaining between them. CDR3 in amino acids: CASSLGVGAEAFF. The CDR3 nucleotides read TGTGCCAGCAGTTTAGGAGTCGGGGCTGAAGCTTTCTTT. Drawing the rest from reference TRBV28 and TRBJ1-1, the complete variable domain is DVKVTQSSRYLVKRTGEKVFLECVQDMDHENMFWYRQDPGLGLRLIYFSYDVKMKEKGDIPEGYSVSREKKERFSLILESASTNQTSMYLCASSLGVGAEAFFGQGTRLTVV.

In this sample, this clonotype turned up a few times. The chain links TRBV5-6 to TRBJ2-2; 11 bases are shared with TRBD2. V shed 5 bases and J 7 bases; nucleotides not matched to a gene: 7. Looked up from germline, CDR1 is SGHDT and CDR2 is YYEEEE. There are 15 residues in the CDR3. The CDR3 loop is CASRLAGELSGELFF. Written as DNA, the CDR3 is TGTGCCAGCAGACTAGCGGGAGAGCTGAGCGGGGAGCTGTTTTTT.

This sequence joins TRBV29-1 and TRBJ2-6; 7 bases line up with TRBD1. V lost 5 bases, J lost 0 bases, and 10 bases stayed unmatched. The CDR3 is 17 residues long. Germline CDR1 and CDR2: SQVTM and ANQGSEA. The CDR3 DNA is TGCAGCGTTTCCCGGGGACAGCGCATCTCTGGGGCCAACGTCCTGACTTTC. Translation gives CSVSRGQRISGANVLTF. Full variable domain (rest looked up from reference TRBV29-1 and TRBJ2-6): SAVISQKPSRDICQRGTSLTIQCQVDSQVTMMFWYRQQPGQSLTLIATANQGSEATYESGFVIDKFPISRPNLTFSTLTVSNMSPEDSSIYLCSVSRGQRISGANVLTFGAGSRLTVL.

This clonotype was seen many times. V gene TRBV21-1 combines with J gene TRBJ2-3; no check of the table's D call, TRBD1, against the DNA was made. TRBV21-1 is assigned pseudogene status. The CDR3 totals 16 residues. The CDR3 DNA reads TGTGCCAGCAGCAAAGGCCCAGGGACCCGCACAGATACGCAGTATTTT. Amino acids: CASSKGPGTRTDTQYF.

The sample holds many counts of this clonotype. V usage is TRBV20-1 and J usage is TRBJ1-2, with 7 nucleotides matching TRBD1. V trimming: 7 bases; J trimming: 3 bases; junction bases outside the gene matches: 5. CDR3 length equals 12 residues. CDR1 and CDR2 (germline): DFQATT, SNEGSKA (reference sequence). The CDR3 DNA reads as TGCAGTGTCTCACAGGGGTACTATGGCTACACCTTC. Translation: CSVSQGYYGYTF.

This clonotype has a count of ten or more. CDR3 coding DNA: TGCGCCAGCAGCTTCGGGGGCGAGGGGGAGCAGTACTTC. It translates to CASSFGGEGEQYF. The chain combines TRBV5-1 with TRBJ2-7; TRBD1 or TRBD2 may be the D gene (6 bases each). Germline V gives CDR1 SGHRS, CDR2 YFSETQ. Trimming took 2 bases from V and 7 from J, leaving 13 bases between them. The CDR3 is made up of 13 amino acids.

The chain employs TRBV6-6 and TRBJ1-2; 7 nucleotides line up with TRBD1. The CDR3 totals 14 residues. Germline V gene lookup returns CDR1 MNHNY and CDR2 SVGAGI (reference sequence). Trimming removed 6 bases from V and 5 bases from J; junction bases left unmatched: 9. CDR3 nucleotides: TGTGCCAGCAGAACCGGGACAGTATTATATGGCTACACCTTC. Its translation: CASRTGTVLYGYTF.

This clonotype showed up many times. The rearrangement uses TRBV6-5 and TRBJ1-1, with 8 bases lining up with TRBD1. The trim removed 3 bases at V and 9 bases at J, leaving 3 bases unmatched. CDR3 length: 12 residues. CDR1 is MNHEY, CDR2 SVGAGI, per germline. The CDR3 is CASSYRTGQAFF. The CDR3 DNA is TGTGCCAGCAGTTATCGGACAGGGCAAGCTTTCTTT.